What follows describes a single T cell receptor beta chain. The antigen remains unidentified. Original processing notes: Productive clonotypes were detectable down to 2.59 x 10-5 frequency. Some clones are missing from TCRdb's copy, which holds only in-frame ones; the method was immunoSEQ multiplex PCR. V and J calls plus clone size are reproduced from that table; the DNA served to infer D and trimming. This repertoire shows under 40,000 clones, around two thirds found once; its top ten account for roughly 0.43%. Control samples were healthy donors' buffy coats. These data are taken from a study of STAT5B mutations in CD4+ large granular lymphocyte leukemia. Study findings and constraints: Compared with healthy controls (2/35), patient top clones favored TRBV06 (8/27). Around 25% of private leukemic clonotypes occurred rarely in other patients' non-leukemic repertoires.

This CDR3 spans 14 amino acids. The germline V gene encodes CDR1 MNHEY and CDR2 SVGAGI. With 8 bases clipped from V and 0 bases from J, the junction kept 5 bases outside the gene matches. This TCR came from a human donor in good health. The gene calls are TRBV6-5 and TRBJ1-2; 8 positions agree with TRBD1. Sample: CD4+ T cells from blood buffy coats. The CDR3, as DNA: TGTGCCAGCTCCGACAGGGGATCTAACTATGGCTACACCTTC. Translation: CASSDRGSNYGYTF.